This T cell receptor (beta chain) came from a study of vaccination and CD4 T cells after COVID-19. Overall study: Stimulation of the cells used overlapping spike peptide pools from SARS-CoV-2 and from the common cold coronaviruses HCoV-NL63, HCoV-OC43 and HCoV-229E. Cultures designated as controls were supplied with a CEFX pool, an HIV-1 Nef pool, or no peptide.

Sequencing of the DNA from cultured CD4+ T cells was carried out with the Oncomine TCR Beta short-read assay. TCRdb reprocessed the PCR reads via MiXCR and lists one record per CDR3 protein. The repertoire has 20,000 to 25,000 distinct CDR3 sequences, 50% to 65% of them found once; the top ten carry under 7%. Points on this clonotype: What it recognizes is unknown.

Trimming took 0 bases from V and 4 from J, leaving 10 bases between them. Germline V gene data show CDR1 as DFQATT and CDR2 as SNEGSKA (reference sequence). CDR3 length: 14 residues. Specified treatment: roughly ten-day PBMC culture with coronavirus spike peptide pools or control peptides (ViraFEST assay). ViraFEST stimulated the growth of antigen-specific T cells using peptide pools and subsequently profiled their TCRs by sequencing. Positive PCR dates ranged from March to December 2020; these dates predated US Alpha, Beta and Delta variants. Sequenced sample: CD4+ T cells from blood, cultured in vitro. The chain joins TRBV20-1 to TRBJ1-3, with a possible D match to TRBD1 (5 bases). This TCR was sampled from a human donor who had recovered from COVID-19. CDR3 in DNA: TGCAGTGCTAGAGATGGCGGGACCGGAAACACCATATATTTT. It specifies CSARDGGTGNTIYF.